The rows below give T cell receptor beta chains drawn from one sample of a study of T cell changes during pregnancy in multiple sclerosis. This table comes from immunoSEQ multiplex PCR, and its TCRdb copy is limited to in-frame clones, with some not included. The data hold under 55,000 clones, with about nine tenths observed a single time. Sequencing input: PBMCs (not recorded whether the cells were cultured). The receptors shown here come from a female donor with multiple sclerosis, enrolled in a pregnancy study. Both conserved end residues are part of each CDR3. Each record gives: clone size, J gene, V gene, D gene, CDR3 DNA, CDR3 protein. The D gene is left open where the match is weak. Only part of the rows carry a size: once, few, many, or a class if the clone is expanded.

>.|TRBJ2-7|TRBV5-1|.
TGCGCCAGCAGCTTGCCAGGGGCGCCCTACGAGCAGTACTTC
CASSLPGAPYEQYF
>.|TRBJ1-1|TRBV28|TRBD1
TGTGCCAGCAGTGCCCCGGACAGGTCGAACACTGAAGCTTTCTTT
CASSAPDRSNTEAFF
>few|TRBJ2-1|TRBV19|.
TGTGCCAGTAGTATGCAGGGGTCTTACAATGAGCAGTTCTTC
CASSMQGSYNEQFF
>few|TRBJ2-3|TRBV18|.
TGTGCCAGCCCACAGGGAGGCACAGATACGCAGTATTTT
CASPQGGTDTQYF
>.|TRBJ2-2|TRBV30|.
TGTGCCTGGGGCGACACGATTAACACCGGGGAGCTGTTTTTT
CAWGDTINTGELFF
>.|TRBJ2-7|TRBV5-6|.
TGTGCCAGCAGCCGAGGGGCGGGGGCGGGCAACGAGCAGTACTTC
CASSRGAGAGNEQYF
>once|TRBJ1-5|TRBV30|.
TGTGCCTGGAGTGGAGGGAATGATCAGCCCCAGCATTTT
CAWSGGNDQPQHF
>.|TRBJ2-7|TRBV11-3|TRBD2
TGTGCCAGCAGCTTAGGCGGGAGGGCCTTTGAGCAGTACTTC
CASSLGGRAFEQYF
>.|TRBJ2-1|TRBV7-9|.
TGTGCCAGCAGGGCTTTTGCGGGGCCAAGCTCCTACAATGAGCAGTTCTTC
CASRAFAGPSSYNEQFF
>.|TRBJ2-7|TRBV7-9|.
TGTGCCAGCAGCTCCCGGGACATTGTCCCCCCCGAGCAGTACTTC
CASSSRDIVPPEQYF
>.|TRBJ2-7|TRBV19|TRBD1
TGTGCCAGTAGTAAGGGGGACAGTTCCTACGAGCAGTACTTC
CASSKGDSSYEQYF
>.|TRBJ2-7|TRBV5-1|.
TGCGCCAGCAGCTTGGATTCTAGATCCTACGAGCAGTACTTC
CASSLDSRSYEQYF
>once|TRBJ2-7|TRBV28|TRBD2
TGTGCCAGCAGTCCGAGGGGACTAGCGAGATCCTACGAGCAGTACTTC
CASSPRGLARSYEQYF
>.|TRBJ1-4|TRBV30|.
TGTGCCTGGAGTGTAGGGGTTAATGAAAAACTGTTTTTT
CAWSVGVNEKLFF
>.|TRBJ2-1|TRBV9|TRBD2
TGTGCCAGCAGCGCACTCGGGACTAGTAATGAGCAGTTCTTC
CASSALGTSNEQFF
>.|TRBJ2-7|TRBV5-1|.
TGCGCCAGCAGTCGTGGAGGCGGCCTGGGCTACGAGCAGTACTTC
CASSRGGGLGYEQYF
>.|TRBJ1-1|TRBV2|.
TGTGCCAGCAGTGAAGCGCGGGTTCGGACTGAAGCTTTCTTT
CASSEARVRTEAFF
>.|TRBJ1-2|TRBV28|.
TGTGCCAGCAGTTTGGCAGGCGAGTATGGCTACACCTTC
CASSLAGEYGYTF
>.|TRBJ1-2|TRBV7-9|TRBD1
TGTGCCAGCAGCTTCGGGACAGGGGCCTACACCTTC
CASSFGTGAYTF
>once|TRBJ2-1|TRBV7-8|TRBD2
TGTGCCAGCAGCCCTGGACCTAGCGGAGACTCCTACAATGAGCAGTTCTTC
CASSPGPSGDSYNEQFF